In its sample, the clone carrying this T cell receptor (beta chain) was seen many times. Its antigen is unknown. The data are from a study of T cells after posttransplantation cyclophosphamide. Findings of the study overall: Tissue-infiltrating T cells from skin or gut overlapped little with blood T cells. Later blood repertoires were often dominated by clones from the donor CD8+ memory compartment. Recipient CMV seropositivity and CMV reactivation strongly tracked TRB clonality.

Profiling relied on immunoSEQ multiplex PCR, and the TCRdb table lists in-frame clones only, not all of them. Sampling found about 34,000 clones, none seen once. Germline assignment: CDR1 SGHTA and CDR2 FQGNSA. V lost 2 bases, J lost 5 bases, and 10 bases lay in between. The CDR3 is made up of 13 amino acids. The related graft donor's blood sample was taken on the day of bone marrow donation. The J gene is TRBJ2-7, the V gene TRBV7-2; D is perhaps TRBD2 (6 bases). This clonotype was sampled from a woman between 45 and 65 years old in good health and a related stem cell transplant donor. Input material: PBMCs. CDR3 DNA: TGTGCCAGCAGCTTAAGGGACTGGGACGAGCAGTACTTC. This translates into CASSLRDWDEQYF.